This TCR beta chain was captured by sequencing in a study of blood T cell repertoires in COVID-19. In the study overall: T cells, B-cell-depleted T cells, or PBMCs supplied cDNA or gDNA.

Study members were between about 18 and 89 years old and lived in 24 US regions. Assignment of participants to cohorts was predicated upon participant-reported clinical history. Original analysis: Counts of nucleated cells, estimated from reference gene primer amplification, were obtained. The repertoire was sequenced with immunoSEQ multiplex PCR; TCRdb's copy has only in-frame clones and lacks some. The V and J calls and clone size are taken from that table; D and trimming were inferred from the DNA. Here the sample spans about 190,000 clones, over 80% being singletons. This clone has a handful of counts. With 3 bases removed from V and 8 bases from J, the gap between germline ends came to 8 bases. The CDR3 length is 12 residues. Germline CDR1 and CDR2: SNHLY and FYNNEI.

The sequence derives from a woman aged 30 to 39 who had been exposed to COVID-19. The specimen sequenced was PBMCs or T cells enriched from blood (not recorded which). This chain connects TRBV2 to TRBJ1-3; TRBD1 is a possible D gene (6 bases). CDR3 region: CASSEGADTIYF. In DNA, the CDR3 is TGTGCCAGCAGTGAGGGGGCTGACACCATATATTTT.